These 26 T cell receptor beta chains were all obtained from the same sample, sequenced in a study of OX40 agonist ivuxolimab in advanced cancers. The table came from immunoSEQ multiplex PCR; TCRdb's copy has only in-frame clones and leaves some out. The table includes tens of thousands of clones, roughly 81% detected once. The source was CD4+ or CD8+ T cells sorted from blood, collected in a trial of the OX40 agonist ivuxolimab. These receptors all come from an adult with an advanced solid tumor such as melanoma, head and neck, liver or kidney cancer.

This rearrangement joins TRBV19 to TRBJ2-7, with a tentative D call TRBD2 (6 bases). Germline loops: CDR1 LNHDA, CDR2 SQIVND (reference sequence). The CDR3 consists of 13 residues. V lost 6 bases and J 6 bases, leaving 15 bases between the germline ends. For the CDR3, the DNA is TGTGCCAGTAGCGGTGGTCATAGCGGCGAGCAGTACTTC. Encoded protein: CASSGGHSGEQYF.

This clone has only one observation. CDR3 in DNA: TGTGCCAGCAGTGAAGAAGGGACTCTTCCCAACTATGGCTACACCTTC. This sequence encodes CASSEEGTLPNYGYTF. The chain combines TRBV6-1 with TRBJ1-2; a weak D match, TRBD1 (5 bases). Per the germline V gene, CDR1 is MNHNS and CDR2 is SASEGT. V lost 1 base and J 2 bases, leaving 14 bases between the germline ends. CDR3 length equals 16 residues.

V usage is TRBV5-5 and J usage is TRBJ2-1; unclear D gene. The length of the CDR3 is 13 residues. V was cut by 0 bases and J by 10 bases, with 11 bases left in between. The V gene's germline CDR1 is SGHKS and CDR2 YYEKEE (reference sequence). CDR3 bases: TGTGCCAGCAGCTTGGCGCCTGAGGCGGAGCAGTTCTTC. This codes for CASSLAPEAEQFF. Filled out from reference TRBV5-5 and TRBJ2-1, the complete variable domain reads DAGVTQSPTHLIKTRGQQVTLRCSPISGHKSVSWYQQVLGQGPQFIFQYYEKEERGRGNFPDRFSARQFPNYSSELNVNALLLGDSALYLCASSLAPEAEQFFGPGTRLTVL.

The chain links TRBV5-1 to TRBJ2-2, with TRBD2 identical over 11 bases. CDR3 size: 16 residues. With V trimmed by 5 bases and J by 5 bases, 8 bases remained unmatched. Germline V gives CDR1 SGHRS, CDR2 YFSETQ. The CDR3 region has the DNA TGCGCCAGCAGACCCCTGGGACTAGCGGATACCGGGGAGCTGTTTTTT. Its translation: CASRPLGLADTGELFF.

The chain recombines TRBV6-1 with TRBJ2-3, with D perhaps assigned TRBD1 or TRBD2 (5 bases each). The germline gives CDR1 MNHNS, CDR2 SASEGT. Trimming cost V 8 bases and J 3 bases, with 18 bases left between them. This CDR3 is 15 amino acids long. The CDR3: CASGLEARGTDTQYF. The CDR3 coding sequence is TGTGCCAGCGGTTTGGAGGCTAGGGGTACAGATACGCAGTATTTT.

The chain has TRBV19 and TRBJ2-3; TRBD2 matches at 8 bases. The V gene's germline CDR1 is LNHDA and CDR2 SQIVND (reference sequence). CDR3 length: 15 residues. Unmatched junction bases numbered 6, after V lost 7 bases and J lost 0 bases. CDR3 sequence: CASTRAGVSTDTQYF. Written as DNA, the CDR3 is TGTGCCAGTACTCGAGCGGGAGTGAGCACAGATACGCAGTATTTT.

The J gene is TRBJ1-1, the V gene TRBV28, with D unclear. Germline CDR1 MDHEN, CDR2 SYDVKM. The CDR3 consists of 11 residues. Trimming cost V 4 bases and J 7 bases, with 7 bases left between them. The CDR3 region has the DNA TGTGCCAGCAGTTGGGCGCTTGAAGCTTTCTTT. Translated, it gives CASSWALEAFF.

The J gene is TRBJ2-7, the V gene TRBV5-6, with D possibly TRBD1 on 5 matching bases. The CDR3 consists of 14 residues. The germline V and J ends were trimmed by 0 bases and 3 bases, with 10 bases remaining between them. Germline V gene lookup returns CDR1 SGHDT and CDR2 YYEEEE. The CDR3 sequence is CASSLGQQYYEQYF. CDR3 nucleotide sequence: TGTGCCAGCAGCTTGGGACAGCAATACTACGAGCAGTACTTC.

The chain has TRBV6-1 and TRBJ2-3, with 11 bases that match TRBD2. V lost 0 bases and J lost 3; bases outside the gene matches: 2. The CDR3 is made up of 16 amino acids. Germline loops: CDR1 MNHNS, CDR2 SASEGT. CDR3 sequence reads: CASSEAVAGGTDTQYF. CDR3 bases: TGTGCCAGCAGTGAAGCGGTAGCGGGAGGGACAGATACGCAGTATTTT.

The chain couples TRBV19 to TRBJ2-5; D might be TRBD1 (6 bases). From germline, CDR1 is LNHDA and CDR2 SQIVND (reference sequence). The CDR3 loop spans 13 amino acids. The V end lost 3 bases, the J end lost 4 bases, and 9 bases lay between the germline ends. The CDR3 nucleotides are TGTGCCAGTAGTATGACCAGGGGAGAGACCCAGTACTTC. This sequence encodes CASSMTRGETQYF.

This chain joins TRBV13 and TRBJ2-7; D is unresolved. Trimming shortened V by 5 bases and J by 4 bases, and 15 bases separated the two germline ends. The CDR3 runs to 14 residues. Germline CDR1 reads PRHDT; CDR2 reads FYEKMQ (reference sequence). This CDR3 reads CASSLGPTSYEQYF. CDR3 in DNA: TGTGCCAGCAGCCTGGGCCCAACGTCGTACGAGCAGTACTTC.

V and J are TRBV19 and TRBJ2-2; no firm D call. The germline CDR1 and CDR2 sequences are LNHDA and SQIVND (reference sequence). V was trimmed by 3 bases and J by 0 bases, leaving 11 bases between them. This CDR3 spans 16 amino acids. DNA of the CDR3: TGTGCCAGTAGTATTAGGCAGGACGCGAACACCGGGGAGCTGTTTTTT. Amino acid sequence: CASSIRQDANTGELFF.

CDR3 region: CASITSVGRWNTEAFF. CDR3 bases: TGTGCCAGCATCACATCCGTGGGGCGTTGGAACACTGAAGCTTTCTTT. The chain recombines TRBV28 with TRBJ1-1; TRBD1 might be the D (5 bases). From germline, CDR1 is MDHEN and CDR2 SYDVKM. V lost 7 bases and J 1 base, leaving 19 bases between the germline ends. CDR3 length: 16 amino acids.

This chain links TRBV6-5 with TRBJ2-5; D gene ambiguous. The CDR3 consists of 13 residues. From germline, CDR1 is MNHEY and CDR2 SVGAGI. Trimming took 6 bases from V and 1 from J, leaving 9 bases between them. The chain's CDR3 is CASSETIQETQYF. The CDR3 region has the DNA TGTGCCAGCAGCGAGACAATCCAAGAGACCCAGTACTTC.

This chain joins TRBV6-5 and TRBJ1-2; no reliable D call. This CDR3 is 14 amino acids long. CDR1 MNHEY and CDR2 SVGAGI come from the germline V gene. Trimming cost V 2 bases and J 1 base, with 8 bases left between them. The CDR3 DNA sequence: TGTGCCAGCAGTTACACCAATTATAACTATGGCTACACCTTC. Its translation is CASSYTNYNYGYTF.

This chain links TRBV5-4 with TRBJ1-3; D gene uncertain. V lost 0 bases and J 7 bases, leaving 11 bases between the germline ends. This CDR3 is built from 14 residues. In germline, CDR1 is SGHNT, CDR2 YYREEE (reference sequence). CDR3 residues: CASSLGQGPNTIYF. CDR3 sequence (DNA): TGTGCCAGCAGCTTGGGACAAGGCCCCAACACCATATATTTT.

This chain links TRBV9 with TRBJ2-7, with 9 bases identical to TRBD2. The trim removed 3 bases at V and 5 bases at J, leaving 12 bases unmatched. Germline V gene lookup returns CDR1 SGDLS and CDR2 YYNGEE. This CDR3 comprises 16 residues. The CDR3 loop reads CASSATVAGVLDEQYF. The CDR3 bases are TGTGCCAGCAGCGCGACTGTAGCGGGAGTTCTGGACGAGCAGTACTTC.

J is TRBJ2-3 and V is TRBV5-4; maybe TRBD2 (6 bases). CDR1 SGHNT and CDR2 YYREEE come from the germline V gene (reference sequence). Trimming took off 3 bases at V and 0 bases at J, with 14 bases between the two ends. The CDR3 is made up of 16 amino acids. In DNA form, the CDR3 reads TGTGCCAGCAGCTCACCGGGGGAATGGAGCACAGATACGCAGTATTTT. Its protein product is CASSSPGEWSTDTQYF.

In this sample, this clone turned up many times. CDR3 sequence reads: CASSVETGGASYEQYF. The CDR3 DNA sequence: TGTGCCAGCAGCGTGGAGACAGGGGGCGCTTCCTACGAGCAGTACTTC. V gene TRBV9 combines with J gene TRBJ2-7; the match to TRBD1 covers 10 bases. The V gene end was trimmed by 2 bases and the J gene end by 1 base; junction bases not matched to a gene: 6. The CDR3 extends over 16 amino acids. CDR1 is SGDLS, CDR2 YYNGEE, per germline.

The chain combines TRBV6-5 with TRBJ2-7; D gene ambiguous. CDR1 is MNHEY and CDR2 is SVGAGI in the germline V gene. The CDR3 totals 14 residues. Trimming took off 2 bases at V and 4 bases at J, with 12 bases between the two ends. CDR3 protein: CASSYENGDYEQYF. The CDR3 bases are TGTGCCAGCAGTTACGAAAATGGGGATTACGAGCAGTACTTC.

There are a few counts of this clone. The chain is built from TRBV11-3 and TRBJ2-7, with D maybe TRBD1 (5 bases). Germline values: CDR1 SGHNT, CDR2 YENEEA. Trimming shortened V by 5 bases and J by 5 bases, and 10 bases separated the two germline ends. This CDR3 is built from 12 residues. CDR3 bases: TGTGCCAGCAGCACTCAGGGTCACGAGCAGTACTTC. Translating gives CASSTQGHEQYF. Using reference TRBV11-3 and TRBJ2-7 for the parts outside the CDR3, the full variable domain is EAGVVQSPRYKIIEKKQPVAFWCNPISGHNTLYWYLQNLGQGPELLIRYENEEAVDDSQLPKDRFSAERLKGVDSTLKIQPAELGDSAVYLCASSTQGHEQYFGPGTRLTVT.

This sequence joins TRBV5-1 and TRBJ2-3; TRBD2 aligns across 11 bases. The germline CDR1 and CDR2 sequences are SGHRS and YFSETQ. This CDR3 is built from 17 residues. The V gene end was trimmed by 0 bases and the J gene end by 3 bases; junction bases not matched to a gene: 6. CDR3 sequence: CASSLATSGRGTDTQYF. The CDR3 bases are TGCGCCAGCAGCTTGGCAACTAGCGGGAGAGGTACAGATACGCAGTATTTT.

This chain links TRBV6-5 with TRBJ2-1; possibly TRBD1 for D (6 bases). The CDR3 length is 15 residues. V was pared by 3 bases and J by 8 bases, with 17 bases between. The germline V gene has CDR1 MNHEY and CDR2 SVGAGI. CDR3 DNA: TGTGCCAGCAGTTATATAAACAGGGCATGGGATGAGCAGTTCTTC. Its translation: CASSYINRAWDEQFF.

This chain links TRBV6-1 with TRBJ2-2; 11 nucleotides match TRBD2. CDR1 and CDR2 (germline): MNHNS, SASEGT. V was clipped by 1 base and J by 4 bases; unmatched bases: 5. The CDR3 consists of 17 residues. CDR3 nucleotide sequence: TGTGCCAGCAGTGAAGTAGCGGGAGGGCCCTTCACCGGGGAGCTGTTTTTT. Translated: CASSEVAGGPFTGELFF.

In DNA, the CDR3 is TGCGCCAGCAGCCACCCGAGTAGCGGGAGGACCGGGGAGCTGTTTTTT. This translates into CASSHPSSGRTGELFF. This chain uses TRBV5-1 with TRBJ2-2, with 10 bases fitting TRBD2. After removal of 4 bases from V and 5 bases from J, the junction contained 8 bases not matched to a gene. Per the germline V gene, CDR1 is SGHRS and CDR2 is YFSETQ. This CDR3 comprises 16 residues. The full variable domain, with the rest looked up from reference TRBV5-1 and TRBJ2-2, is KAGVTQTPRYLIKTRGQQVTLSCSPISGHRSVSWYQQTPGQGLQFLFEYFSETQRNKGNFPGRFSGRQFSNSRSEMNVSTLELGDSALYLCASSHPSSGRTGELFFGEGSRLTVL.

The chain is built from TRBV4-1 and TRBJ1-4, with TRBD1 matching 8 bases. This CDR3 spans 17 amino acids. In germline, CDR1 is MGHRA, CDR2 YSYEKL. V trimming: 2 bases; J trimming: 3 bases; junction bases outside the gene matches: 8. The CDR3 spells CASSQYRQGASNEKLFF. CDR3 DNA sequence: TGCGCCAGCAGCCAATACCGGCAGGGGGCATCTAATGAAAAACTGTTTTTT.